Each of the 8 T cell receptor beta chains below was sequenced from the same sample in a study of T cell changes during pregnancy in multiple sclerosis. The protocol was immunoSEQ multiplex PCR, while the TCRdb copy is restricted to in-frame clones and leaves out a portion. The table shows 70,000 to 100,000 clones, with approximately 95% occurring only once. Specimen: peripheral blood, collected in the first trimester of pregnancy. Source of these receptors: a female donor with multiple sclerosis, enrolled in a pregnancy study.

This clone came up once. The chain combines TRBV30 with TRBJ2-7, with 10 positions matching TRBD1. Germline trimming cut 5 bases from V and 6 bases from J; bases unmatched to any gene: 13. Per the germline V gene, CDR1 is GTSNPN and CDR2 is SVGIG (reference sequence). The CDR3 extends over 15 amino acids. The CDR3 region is CAWDPTGQGVGEQYF. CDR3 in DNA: TGTGCCTGGGATCCAACCGGACAGGGGGTTGGCGAGCAGTACTTC.

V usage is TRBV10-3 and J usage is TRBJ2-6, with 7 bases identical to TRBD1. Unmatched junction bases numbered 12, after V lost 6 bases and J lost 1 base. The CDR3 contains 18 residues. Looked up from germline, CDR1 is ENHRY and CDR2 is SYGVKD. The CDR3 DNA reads TGTGCCATCAGCGGGGACCGCGGACAGGATTCTGGGGCCAACGTCCTGACTTTC. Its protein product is CAISGDRGQDSGANVLTF.

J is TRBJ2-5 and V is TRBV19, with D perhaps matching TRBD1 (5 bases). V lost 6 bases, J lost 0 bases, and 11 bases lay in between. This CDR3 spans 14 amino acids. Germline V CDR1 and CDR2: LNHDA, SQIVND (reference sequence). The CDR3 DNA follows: TGTGCCAGTAGCAAAGACAGCTACCAAGAGACCCAGTACTTC. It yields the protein CASSKDSYQETQYF.

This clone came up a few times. The CDR3 region has the DNA TGCAGCGTTGGTCCAGGGGGGACTGAAGCTTTCTTT. Amino acid sequence: CSVGPGGTEAFF. V and J are TRBV29-1 and TRBJ1-1; 7 nucleotides line up with TRBD1. CDR3 size: 12 residues. V lost 4 bases and J lost 5; bases outside the gene matches: 4. In germline, CDR1 is SQVTM, CDR2 ANQGSEA.

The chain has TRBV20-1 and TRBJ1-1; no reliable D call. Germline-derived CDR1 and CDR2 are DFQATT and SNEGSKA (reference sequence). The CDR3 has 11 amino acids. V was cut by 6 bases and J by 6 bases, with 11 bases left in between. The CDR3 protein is CSALPGAEAFF. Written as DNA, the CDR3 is TGCAGTGCCCTACCCGGAGCTGAAGCTTTCTTT.

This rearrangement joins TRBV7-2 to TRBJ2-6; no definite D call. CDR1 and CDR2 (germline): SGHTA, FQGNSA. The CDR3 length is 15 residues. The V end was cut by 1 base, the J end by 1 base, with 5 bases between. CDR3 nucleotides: TGTGCCAGCAGCTTAGGAGGTTCTGGGGCCAACGTCCTGACTTTC. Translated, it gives CASSLGGSGANVLTF.

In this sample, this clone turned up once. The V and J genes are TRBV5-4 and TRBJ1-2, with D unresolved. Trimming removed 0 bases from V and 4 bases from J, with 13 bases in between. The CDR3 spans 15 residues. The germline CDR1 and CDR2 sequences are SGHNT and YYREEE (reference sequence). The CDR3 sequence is CASSLGARLPYGYTF. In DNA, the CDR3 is TGTGCCAGCAGCTTGGGCGCCCGGTTACCCTATGGCTACACCTTC.

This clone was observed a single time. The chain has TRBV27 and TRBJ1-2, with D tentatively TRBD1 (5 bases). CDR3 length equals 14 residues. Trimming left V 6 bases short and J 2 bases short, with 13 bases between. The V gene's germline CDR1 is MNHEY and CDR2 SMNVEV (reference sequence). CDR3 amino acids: CASRAQTVNYGYTF. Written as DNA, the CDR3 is TGTGCCAGCAGGGCCCAGACAGTGAACTATGGCTACACCTTC.